The 7 T cell receptor beta chains in this list originate from one sample, sequenced in a study of identical twins. TCRdb re-analysed the 5' RACE reads in MiXCR, keeping a single row per CDR3 protein. The sample gives 420,000 or so distinct CDR3 sequences, around a sixth of which show up once; roughly 12% is in the top ten. Specimen: naive T cells sorted from blood. The receptors derive from a man between 45 and 60 years old in good health.

This clonotype was observed many times. V usage is TRBV2 and J usage is TRBJ1-3; D is undetermined. V was clipped by 6 bases and J by 0 bases, with 3 bases between them. Germline V gene sequence: CDR1 SNHLY, CDR2 FYNNEI. This CDR3 contains 12 residues. This CDR3 reads CASRVSGNTIYF. The DNA for the CDR3 is TGTGCCAGCAGGGTCTCTGGAAACACCATATATTTT.

This clonotype has a handful of counts. The chain recombines TRBV7-9 with TRBJ2-5, with 9 positions matching TRBD1. Trimming removed 5 bases from V and 4 bases from J; junction bases left unmatched: 5. Germline loops: CDR1 SEHNR, CDR2 FQNEAQ (reference sequence). The CDR3 totals 14 residues. CDR3 DNA: TGTGCCAGCAGCATAGGGGGACAGGGAGAGACCCAGTACTTC. It codes for CASSIGGQGETQYF. Full variable domain (remainder filled in from reference TRBV7-9 and TRBJ2-5): DTGVSQNPRHKITKRGQNVTFRCDPISEHNRLYWYRQTLGQGPEFLTYFQNEAQLEKSRLLSDRFSAERPKGSFSTLEIQRTEQGDSAMYLCASSIGGQGETQYFGPGTRLLVL.

This chain uses TRBV25-1 with TRBJ2-1, with D unresolved. The CDR3 consists of 13 residues. Trimming stripped 1 base from V and 4 bases from J, with 5 bases between. Germline V gene data show CDR1 as MGHDK and CDR2 as SYGVNS. CDR3 region: CASSEFGYNEQFF. As DNA, the CDR3 is TGTGCCAGCAGTGAATTTGGATACAATGAGCAGTTCTTC.

There are many counts of this clonotype. One end of the junction is discordant with germline, which a read error may explain. V usage is TRBV7-7 and J usage is TRBJ2-5; D might be TRBD1 (6 bases). This CDR3 is built from 15 residues. Per the germline V gene, CDR1 is SSHAT and CDR2 is FNYEAQ (reference sequence). The CDR3 protein is CASSLTSRGQETQYF. As DNA, the CDR3 is TGTGCTAGCAGCCTAACCTCTAGGGGGCAAGAGACCCAGTACTTC.

There are a few counts of this clonotype. The chain carries TRBV5-1 and TRBJ2-4; tentative D call: TRBD2 (5 bases). Looked up from germline, CDR1 is SGHRS and CDR2 is YFSETQ. This CDR3 spans 13 amino acids. The ends were cut back, 4 bases at V and 2 bases at J, with 7 bases in the middle. The CDR3 region is CASSRDPKNIQYF. The CDR3 DNA follows: TGCGCCAGCAGCCGGGATCCCAAAAACATTCAGTACTTC.

This clonotype was found a few times. The chain carries TRBV20-1 and TRBJ1-5; D may be TRBD1 (5 bases). V lost 0 bases, J lost 3 bases, and 9 bases lay in between. From germline, CDR1 is DFQATT and CDR2 SNEGSKA (reference sequence). The CDR3 is made up of 14 amino acids. The CDR3 region has the DNA TGCAGTGCTAGAGATAGCGGGGCCAATCAGCCCCAGCATTTT. Translation: CSARDSGANQPQHF.

This clonotype was recorded at least ten times. The rearrangement links TRBV2 to TRBJ2-7, with TRBD1 matching over 8 bases. V shed 6 bases and J 1 base; nucleotides not matched to a gene: 8. The germline V gene encodes CDR1 SNHLY and CDR2 FYNNEI. This CDR3 has 15 residues. The DNA for the CDR3 is TGTGCCAGCAGCGCAGACAGGGGTCCTTCCTACGAGCAGTACTTC. Amino acids: CASSADRGPSYEQYF.